The clone carrying this TCR beta chain was detected ten times or more. Its antigen is not known. Trimming left V 4 bases short and J 7 bases short, with 14 bases between. The CDR3 has 14 amino acids. The germline gives CDR1 SGHKS, CDR2 YYEKEE (reference sequence). This record comes from a study of T-cell reconstitution after alpha-beta-depleted transplantation in children. Study observations and caveats: Reports say that about two months after transplant, the alpha-beta T cells came out of several hundred graft clones that had expanded.

The TCRbeta library was prepared with unique molecular identifiers. TCRdb itself ran the PCR reads through MiXCR, one entry per CDR3 protein. The sample contains about 230,000 distinct CDR3 sequences, roughly a tenth of which appear only once. The starting material was PBMCs, obtained before TCRalphabeta/CD19-depleted stem cell transplant. The sequence derives from a child under two years old with acute myeloid leukemia, due to receive a stem cell transplant. V usage is TRBV5-5 and J usage is TRBJ2-2; D is unclear. CDR3 sequence: CASSPLRASGELFF. As DNA, the CDR3 is TGTGCCAGCAGCCCCCTTCGCGCCAGCGGGGAGCTGTTTTTT.